Following are 21 T cell receptor beta chains from one sample sequenced in a study of shared clonotypes between healthy human individuals. The repertoire was sequenced with immunoSEQ multiplex PCR; TCRdb's copy has only in-frame clones and lacks some. The sample lists 600,000 to 800,000 clones; approximately 77% were seen once. The sample taken for sequencing was memory CD4+ T cells sorted from blood. Documented subset: CD45RA-negative fraction. Every receptor here comes from a woman aged 25 to 45 in good health.

This clone was detected once. This sample includes further DNA sequences coding for the same CDR3. The V and J genes are TRBV6-5 and TRBJ2-7, with 7 bases fitting TRBD2. The trim removed 2 bases at V and 1 base at J, leaving 2 bases unmatched. This CDR3 comprises 14 residues. Germline CDR1 is MNHEY and CDR2 is SVGAGI. The CDR3 region is CASSYAGESYEQYF. DNA for the CDR3: TGTGCCAGCAGTTACGCGGGAGAGTCCTACGAGCAGTACTTC.

This clone was seen just once. The chain carries TRBV28 and TRBJ1-5; a possible D gene is TRBD1 (6 bases). Germline V CDR1 and CDR2: MDHEN, SYDVKM. V was shortened by 2 bases and J by 6 bases, with 14 bases between the two germline ends. This CDR3 contains 15 residues. This CDR3 reads CASSLKSGGAQPQHF. CDR3 in DNA: TGTGCCAGCAGTTTAAAATCCGGGGGGGCTCAGCCCCAGCATTTT.

CDR3 sequence (DNA): TGTGCCAGCAGTTTACGTGGCTATGGCTACACCTTC. Translated, it gives CASSLRGYGYTF. The chain has TRBV27 and TRBJ1-2; D is unresolved. Trimming stripped 2 bases from V and 4 bases from J, with 5 bases between. CDR1 is MNHEY, CDR2 SMNVEV, per germline (reference sequence). The CDR3 spans 12 residues.

This sequence joins TRBV27 and TRBJ1-4; D not resolved. Germline lookup yields CDR1 MNHEY and CDR2 SMNVEV (reference sequence). CDR3 size: 15 residues. V lost 0 bases, J lost 2 bases, and 7 bases lay in between. The CDR3 is CASSLSGSTNEKLFF. The DNA of the CDR3 is TGTGCCAGCAGTTTATCAGGGTCGACTAATGAAAAACTGTTTTTT.

V is TRBV5-1 and J is TRBJ1-1, with D tentatively TRBD1 (6 bases). Trimming shortened V by 1 base and J by 3 bases, and 10 bases separated the two germline ends. The germline gives CDR1 SGHRS, CDR2 YFSETQ. CDR3 length equals 14 residues. Here the CDR3 reads CASSLTGLDTEAFF. In nucleotides, the CDR3 is TGCGCCAGCAGCTTGACAGGGCTCGACACTGAAGCTTTCTTT.

For this clone: The sample holds other DNA sequences that translate to the same CDR3. V usage is TRBV19 and J usage is TRBJ1-5; TRBD1 aligns across 9 bases. Germline V gives CDR1 LNHDA, CDR2 SQIVND (reference sequence). The CDR3 is made up of 14 amino acids. After removal of 5 bases from V and 6 bases from J, the junction contained 5 bases not matched to a gene. Here the CDR3 DNA reads TGTGCCAGTAGTGGGTCGACAGGGGGTCAGCCCCAGCATTTT. It yields the protein CASSGSTGGQPQHF.

The chain is built from TRBV30 and TRBJ2-7, with TRBD2 matching over 13 bases. The germline V gene has CDR1 GTSNPN and CDR2 SVGIG (reference sequence). This CDR3 is built from 15 residues. J gave up 2 bases and V 1 base, and 2 bases lay outside the gene matches. As DNA, the CDR3 is TGTGCCTGGAGTGAAGGACTAGCGGGAGCCTACGAGCAGTACTTC. This encodes CAWSEGLAGAYEQYF.

The gene calls are TRBV29-1 and TRBJ2-3; D is perhaps TRBD1 (5 bases). This CDR3 has 14 residues. Germline V gene sequence: CDR1 SQVTM, CDR2 ANQGSEA. V lost 7 bases and J lost 3, with 17 bases in between. Written as DNA, the CDR3 is TGCAGCGGGGGAAGTGGGGCCGGAACAGATACGCAGTATTTT. Its protein is CSGGSGAGTDTQYF.

Points on this clone: The same CDR3 can be traced to other DNA sequences in this sample. The V call is TRBV5-1, the J call TRBJ2-7; D is ambiguous. V lost 0 bases and J lost 2, with 9 bases in between. There are 14 residues in the CDR3. CDR1 and CDR2 from the germline V gene are SGHRS and YFSETQ. The CDR3 sequence: CASSLGGTTYEQYF. As DNA, the CDR3 is TGCGCCAGCAGCTTGGGGGGTACTACCTACGAGCAGTACTTC. Full variable domain (remainder filled in from reference TRBV5-1 and TRBJ2-7): KAGVTQTPRYLIKTRGQQVTLSCSPISGHRSVSWYQQTPGQGLQFLFEYFSETQRNKGNFPGRFSGRQFSNSRSEMNVSTLELGDSALYLCASSLGGTTYEQYFGPGTRLTVT.

The chain uses TRBV11-2 and TRBJ2-3; D perhaps matches TRBD1 (6 bases). Trimming stripped 3 bases from V and 1 base from J, with 11 bases between. CDR1 and CDR2 (germline): SGHAT, FQNNGV. The CDR3 extends over 15 amino acids. DNA of the CDR3: TGTGCCAGCAGCTTTACAGGGTTGGGCACAGATACGCAGTATTTT. Protein sequence: CASSFTGLGTDTQYF.

The chain carries TRBV28 and TRBJ2-7, with 9 bases aligning to TRBD1. V dropped 7 bases and J dropped 5; count of bases not matched to a gene: 18. Germline values: CDR1 MDHEN, CDR2 SYDVKM. This CDR3 contains 17 residues. CDR3 DNA: TGTGCCAGCATGGCGGGGACAGGGAAAAGGAAATCCCACGAGCAGTACTTC. Protein product: CASMAGTGKRKSHEQYF.

Comment on this clone: A far larger clone differs by one base, so this is likely a read error. This chain connects TRBV5-4 to TRBJ1-5; D is undetermined. The CDR3 loop spans 14 amino acids. Trimming cost V 4 bases and J 3 bases, with 11 bases left between them. In germline, CDR1 is SGHNT, CDR2 YYREEE (reference sequence). The CDR3 sequence: CASSQDTNNQPQHF. Written as DNA, the CDR3 is TGTGCCAGCAGCCAAGACACCAACAATCAGCCCCAGCATTTT.

The chain links TRBV6-5 to TRBJ1-3; D uncertain. The V end lost 6 bases, the J end lost 0 bases, and 9 bases lay between the germline ends. Germline V gene data show CDR1 as MNHEY and CDR2 as SVGAGI. CDR3 length: 14 amino acids. The CDR3 DNA follows: TGTGCCAGCAGCCCTCGGCCCTCTGGAAACACCATATATTTT. Its protein product is CASSPRPSGNTIYF.

J is TRBJ2-7 and V is TRBV5-1, with a weak D call TRBD1 (6 bases). V dropped 1 base and J dropped 3 bases, with 11 bases sitting between them. Germline loops: CDR1 SGHRS, CDR2 YFSETQ. The CDR3 runs to 14 residues. The CDR3, as DNA: TGCGCCAGCAGCTTGTCCGGACAGAGCTACGAGCAGTACTTC. Amino acid sequence: CASSLSGQSYEQYF. The complete variable domain, with remaining parts taken from reference TRBV5-1 and TRBJ2-7, reads KAGVTQTPRYLIKTRGQQVTLSCSPISGHRSVSWYQQTPGQGLQFLFEYFSETQRNKGNFPGRFSGRQFSNSRSEMNVSTLELGDSALYLCASSLSGQSYEQYFGPGTRLTVT.

This clone has just a few counts. V usage is TRBV6-6 and J usage is TRBJ2-2; D assignment may be TRBD1 or TRBD2 (5 bases each). V was shortened by 6 bases and J by 3 bases, with 11 bases between the two germline ends. The CDR3 is 14 residues long. Germline V lookup: CDR1 MNHNY, CDR2 SVGAGI (reference sequence). The CDR3 is CASRGEWDTGELFF. In nucleotides, the CDR3 is TGTGCCAGCAGGGGGGAATGGGACACCGGGGAGCTGTTTTTT.

This clone was found a few times. This sequence joins TRBV30 and TRBJ2-5, with D unclear. Germline CDR1 is GTSNPN and CDR2 is SVGIG (reference sequence). V was clipped by 1 base and J by 4 bases, with 13 bases between them. The CDR3 runs to 14 residues. For the CDR3, the DNA is TGTGCCTGGAGTGCCCGGGCTCTTTTAGAGACCCAGTACTTC. Amino acid sequence: CAWSARALLETQYF.

The rearrangement joins TRBV7-9 to TRBJ2-7, with 8 bases lining up with TRBD2. This CDR3 region has 16 residues. Per the germline V gene, CDR1 is SEHNR and CDR2 is FQNEAQ (reference sequence). V shed 5 bases and J 5 bases; nucleotides not matched to a gene: 14. The CDR3 protein is CASSPPGSAGGHEQYF. CDR3 nucleotides: TGTGCCAGCAGCCCCCCTGGCAGTGCGGGAGGACACGAGCAGTACTTC.

The rearrangement joins TRBV5-1 to TRBJ2-7; tentative D call: TRBD1 (5 bases). Germline V CDR1 and CDR2: SGHRS, YFSETQ. The CDR3 loop spans 14 amino acids. V lost 0 bases and J lost 6, with 13 bases in between. The CDR3, as DNA: TGCGCCAGCAGCTTGGGCGGACACACGAGCGAGCAGTACTTC. Protein sequence: CASSLGGHTSEQYF.

In DNA, the CDR3 is TGTGCCATCAGTGAGTCGAGGACAGGGTCGAGCGAGCAGTACTTC. This codes for CAISESRTGSSEQYF. The chain couples TRBV10-3 to TRBJ2-7; 8 bases match TRBD1. This CDR3 contains 15 residues. The germline gives CDR1 ENHRY, CDR2 SYGVKD. Germline trimming cut 0 bases from V and 6 bases from J; bases unmatched to any gene: 7.

The chain employs TRBV11-2 and TRBJ2-1, with D possibly TRBD1 on 6 matching bases. The CDR3 runs 13 residues. V was cut by 1 base and J by 13 bases, with 14 bases left in between. Germline CDR1 and CDR2: SGHAT and FQNNGV. CDR3 amino acids: CASSLAPRDNQFF. The CDR3 DNA sequence: TGTGCCAGCAGCTTAGCCCCCCGGGACAATCAGTTCTTC.

This rearrangement joins TRBV5-1 to TRBJ2-1; 7 nucleotides match TRBD2. The germline V gene encodes CDR1 SGHRS and CDR2 YFSETQ. The V and J ends lost 1 base and 5 bases, in that order; junction bases with no gene match: 9. The CDR3 totals 16 residues. CDR3 region: CASSLRGGSGNNEQFF. The DNA of the CDR3 is TGCGCCAGCAGCTTGCGGGGCGGGAGCGGGAACAATGAGCAGTTCTTC.